These T cell receptor beta chains were read from a single sample in a study of blood T cell repertoires in COVID-19. Here immunoSEQ multiplex PCR was the method, and the copy in TCRdb shows in-frame clones only, minus some. The profile shows 100,000 to 150,000 clones, roughly 72% of them singletons. The sequenced material came from peripheral blood. Receptors were obtained from a man aged 55 to 70 with acute or convalescent COVID-19. Both conserved end residues are part of each CDR3. A D gene is named only where the DNA matches it firmly. Clone size appears in some rows only: once, few, many, or a class for an expanded clone.

>.|TRBV28|12|TRBJ1-2|.
CASSYNNYGYTF
TGTGCCAGCAGTTACAATAACTATGGCTACACCTTC
>TRBD2|TRBV15|16|TRBJ2-1|.
CATSRERLAGVGEQFF
TGTGCCACCAGCAGGGAAAGACTAGCGGGAGTTGGTGAGCAGTTCTTC
>.|TRBV5-1|15|TRBJ1-5|once
CASSLAGDSNQPQHF
TGCGCCAGCAGCTTGGCCGGGGATAGCAATCAGCCCCAGCATTTT
>TRBD1|TRBV2|15|TRBJ1-2|few
CASSAGQGRLYGYTF
TGTGCCAGCAGTGCCGGACAGGGGAGGCTCTATGGCTACACCTTC
>.|TRBV29-1|12|TRBJ1-1|.
CSVVAGWTEAFF
TGCAGCGTTGTAGCAGGGTGGACTGAAGCTTTCTTT
>TRBD2|TRBV7-3|14|TRBJ2-3|.
CASGREPNTDTQYF
TGTGCCAGCGGGCGGGAGCCTAACACAGATACGCAGTATTTT
>.|TRBV2|15|TRBJ2-2|.
CASSETEANTGELFF
TGTGCCAGCAGTGAGACCGAGGCTAACACCGGGGAGCTGTTTTTT
>TRBD2|TRBV5-1|16|TRBJ2-7|.
CASSLGTSGRAYEQYF
TGCGCCAGCAGCTTGGGGACTAGCGGGAGGGCTTACGAGCAGTACTTC
>.|TRBV5-8|18|TRBJ1-6|.
CASSPRFPVRIYNSPLHF
TGTGCCAGCAGCCCCAGGTTTCCCGTCAGAATTTATAATTCACCCCTCCACTTT
>.|TRBV3-1/TRBV3-2|15|TRBJ2-2|few
CASSQEGGATGELFF
TGTGCCAGCAGCCAAGAAGGTGGGGCCACCGGGGAGCTGTTTTTT
>.|TRBV30|12|TRBJ1-5|once
CAWSAGRGTQHF
TGTGCCTGGAGCGCCGGAAGGGGAACCCAGCATTTT
>.|TRBV21-1|19|TRBJ2-1|few
CASSLLGTGAFRIYNEQFF
TGTGCCAGCAGCCTTCTCGGGACAGGGGCATTTAGGATCTACAATGAGCAGTTCTTC
>TRBD1|TRBV7-9|16|TRBJ2-2|.
CASSRTTTGEPGELFF
TGTGCCAGCAGCCGTACTACTACAGGGGAGCCCGGGGAGCTGTTTTTT
>TRBD2|TRBV10-3|18|TRBJ2-3|.
CAISATGLARSGTDTQYF
TGTGCCATCAGCGCAACCGGACTAGCGAGATCTGGCACAGATACGCAGTATTTT
>TRBD2|TRBV5-1|16|TRBJ2-3|.
CASRNLAGGPTDTQYF
TGCGCCAGCAGGAATCTAGCGGGAGGACCCACAGATACGCAGTATTTT
>.|TRBV2|15|TRBJ2-3|few
CASSTGPGLEDTQYF
TGTGCCAGCAGTACCGGACCGGGGTTGGAAGATACGCAGTATTTT
>TRBD1|TRBV3-1/TRBV3-2|15|TRBJ1-1|.
CASSLTYRGPPEAFF
TGTGCCAGCAGCCTAACTTACAGGGGTCCCCCTGAAGCTTTCTTT
>.|TRBV6-5|13|TRBJ1-1|.
CASRFHGNTEAFF
TGTGCCAGCAGGTTTCACGGGAACACTGAAGCTTTCTTT
>.|TRBV29-1|12|TRBJ1-2|.
CSVNEGRYGYTF
TGCAGCGTTAACGAGGGCAGGTATGGCTACACCTTC
>TRBD2|TRBV7-6|21|TRBJ2-3|.
CASSFRGVRTSGGLGRDTQYF
TGTGCCAGCAGCTTTCGCGGAGTAAGGACTAGCGGGGGGCTCGGTCGGGATACGCAGTATTTT
>TRBD2|TRBV11-2|17|TRBJ2-7|once
CASSLLPPAGGLYEQYF
TGTGCCAGCAGCTTACTTCCGCCAGCGGGAGGGCTCTACGAGCAGTACTTC
>TRBD2|TRBV5-1|14|TRBJ2-7|once
CASSSSGGKDERHF
TGCGCCAGCAGCTCGTCCGGGGGGAAGGACGAGCGACACTTC
>.|TRBV5-1|16|TRBJ2-1|.
CASSLEALSSYNEQFF
TGCGCCAGCAGCTTGGAAGCGCTTAGCTCCTACAATGAGCAGTTCTTC
>.|TRBV6-4|10|TRBJ2-1|.
CASKGDEQFF
TGTGCCAGCAAGGGGGATGAGCAGTTCTTC
>TRBD1|TRBV5-1|19|TRBJ2-6|.
CASSPEWTGIFSGANVLTF
TGCGCCAGCAGCCCGGAGTGGACAGGGATATTCTCTGGGGCCAACGTCCTGACTTTC
>.|TRBV3-1/TRBV3-2|14|TRBJ2-7|.
CASSQSPGPYEQYF
TGTGCCAGCAGCCAAAGTCCAGGGCCCTACGAGCAGTACTTC
>TRBD2|TRBV7-2|16|TRBJ2-1|.
CASSLGLAGGWNEQFF
TGTGCCAGCAGCTTAGGACTAGCGGGGGGTTGGAATGAGCAGTTCTTC
>.|TRBV11-2|13|TRBJ1-1|.
CASTFVRNTEAFF
TGTGCCAGTACTTTCGTTAGGAACACTGAAGCTTTCTTT
>TRBD2|TRBV30|13|TRBJ2-7|.
CAWEAGGAGEQYF
TGTGCCTGGGAGGCGGGAGGGGCGGGCGAGCAGTACTTC
>TRBD2|TRBV6-5|15|TRBJ2-2|few
CASRAGTTNTGELFF
TGTGCCAGCAGAGCCGGGACTACGAACACCGGGGAGCTGTTTTTT
>.|TRBV5-1|15|TRBJ2-2|few
CASSPGGQGPGELFF
TGCGCCAGCAGCCCGGGAGGACAGGGTCCCGGGGAGCTGTTTTTT
>.|TRBV12-3/TRBV12-4|12|TRBJ1-3|.
CASSLSGNTIYF
TGTGCCAGCAGTTTATCCGGGAACACCATATATTTT
>.|TRBV10-2|15|TRBJ2-3|.
CASSETKGFTDTQYF
TGCGCCAGCAGTGAGACGAAGGGGTTCACAGATACGCAGTATTTT
>.|TRBV7-9|16|TRBJ2-4|.
CASSSTGKSTKNIQYF
TGTGCCAGCAGCTCAACGGGAAAATCGACCAAAAACATTCAGTACTTC
>.|TRBV11-3|13|TRBJ1-1|.
CASSPRVNTEAFF
TGTGCCAGCAGCCCCCGGGTGAACACTGAAGCTTTCTTT
>.|TRBV6-1|13|TRBJ1-3|.
CASSEETGNTIYF
TGTGCCAGCAGTGAAGAGACAGGAAACACCATATATTTT
>TRBD1|TRBV2|15|TRBJ2-1|.
CASSGTGGPYNEQFF
TGTGCCAGCAGTGGAACAGGGGGGCCTTACAATGAGCAGTTCTTC
>TRBD2|TRBV5-1|15|TRBJ2-1|many
CASSLGGTSGNEQFF
TGCGCCAGCAGCTTGGGAGGGACTAGCGGCAATGAGCAGTTCTTC
>TRBD1|TRBV6-5|15|TRBJ2-7|.
CASSNDRDPLYEQYF
TGTGCCAGCAGTAACGACAGGGACCCCCTCTACGAGCAGTACTTC
>TRBD1|TRBV30|14|TRBJ2-1|.
CAWTDREGYNEQFF
TGTGCCTGGACGGACAGGGAAGGGTACAATGAGCAGTTCTTC
>.|TRBV9|16|TRBJ2-3|once
CASSVSGDFGTDTQYF
TGTGCCAGCAGCGTGTCAGGGGATTTCGGCACAGATACGCAGTATTTT
>.|TRBV30|15|TRBJ2-3|.
CAWSVLGGTTDTQYF
TGTGCCTGGAGTGTGTTGGGCGGGACCACAGATACGCAGTATTTT
>.|TRBV6-1|16|TRBJ2-1|.
CASSGLHSSSYNEQFF
TGTGCCAGCAGTGGCCTGCATTCGAGCTCCTACAATGAGCAGTTCTTC
>.|TRBV25-1|13|TRBJ1-2|.
CASSEWGPVGYTF
TGTGCCAGCAGTGAATGGGGGCCCGTGGGCTACACCTTC
>TRBD1|TRBV19|15|TRBJ2-2|once
CASTRDRVYTGELFF
TGTGCCAGTACCCGGGACAGGGTATATACCGGGGAGCTGTTTTTT
>.|TRBV25-1|15|TRBJ1-1|once
CASRKEGRVNTEAFF
TGTGCCAGCCGTAAGGAGGGCAGGGTGAACACTGAAGCTTTCTTT
>TRBD2|TRBV7-3|14|TRBJ2-3|.
CASSFGGTTDTQYF
TGTGCCAGCAGCTTCGGGGGGACCACAGATACGCAGTATTTT
>.|TRBV3-1/TRBV3-2|14|TRBJ1-6|.
CASSPVGVNSPLHF
TGTGCCAGCAGCCCCGTAGGGGTGAATTCACCCCTCCACTTT
>.|TRBV6-5|15|TRBJ2-7|.
CASSPPAARSYEQYF
TGTGCCAGCAGTCCTCCTGCGGCCCGCTCCTACGAGCAGTACTTC
>.|TRBV30|11|TRBJ1-1|.
CAWETWTEAFF
TGTGCCTGGGAAACTTGGACTGAAGCTTTCTTT
>TRBD2|TRBV7-8|15|TRBJ2-1|.
CASSLAGLAGNEQFF
TGTGCCAGCAGCTTAGCGGGACTAGCTGGGAATGAGCAGTTCTTC
>TRBD2|TRBV3-1/TRBV3-2|15|TRBJ2-2|.
CASSQKRGGTGELFF
TGTGCCAGCAGCCAGAAGCGGGGTGGGACCGGGGAGCTGTTTTTT
>.|TRBV7-3|13|TRBJ1-2|.
CASSPSGGDGYTF
TGTGCCAGCAGCCCCAGTGGAGGGGACGGCTACACCTTC
>.|TRBV10-1|12|TRBJ1-4|.
CTSFATNEKLFF
TGCACTAGTTTTGCAACTAATGAAAAACTGTTTTTT
>.|TRBV3-1/TRBV3-2|12|TRBJ2-3|few
CASSQDLVTQYF
TGTGCCAGCAGCCAAGATCTAGTTACGCAGTATTTT
>.|TRBV10-2|17|TRBJ1-5|.
CASSESAGANPNQPQHF
TGCGCCAGCAGTGAGTCAGCAGGGGCAAATCCGAATCAGCCCCAGCATTTT
>TRBD1|TRBV5-6|15|TRBJ1-4|.
CASSRRQGENEKLFF
TGTGCCAGCAGCCGCCGGCAGGGGGAAAATGAAAAACTGTTTTTT